This T cell receptor (beta chain) was documented in a study of CD8 T cells in Susac syndrome. An input of roughly 0.5 to 1 ug of RNA was subjected to reverse transcription using random hexamers. Using its own MiXCR run on the immunoSEQ multiplex PCR reads, TCRdb lists one record per CDR3 protein. This table has 150,000 to 200,000 distinct CDR3 sequences, approximately 93% appearing once. The authors carried out high-throughput sequencing of TCR beta. They applied it to CD8+ and CD4+ T cells obtained from blood. Purification of the CD8+ and CD4+ T cells relied on negative isolation, and TEMRA cells underwent FACS enrichment. Material for sequencing was CD4+ T cells from PBMCs. The receptor comes from a human donor with multiple sclerosis.

The DNA of the CDR3 is TGTGCCAGCAGCGTGGGAGTTGCAGATACGCAGTATTTT. Translating gives CASSVGVADTQYF. V and J are TRBV9 and TRBJ2-3, with D possibly being TRBD2 (5 bases). The CDR3 is 13 residues long. Germline CDR1 and CDR2: SGDLS and YYNGEE. V lost 2 bases to trimming and J lost 4 bases, with 8 bases between them.